The T cell receptor beta chain described here comes from a study of T cell responses to AZD1222 COVID-19 vaccine. Study-wide background: Samples with a second dose at about 4 or about 12 weeks were pooled together. Study-wide points: Dominant CD4 TCR responses targeted spike regions 160-218 and 743-854. A rise in Spike-specific TCR breadth and depth followed two AZD1222 doses. Reportedly, close to half of spike-specific TCRs are directed against unmutated variant regions.

Clones were read by immunoSEQ multiplex PCR, and TCRdb kept only the in-frame ones, dropping some. The sample has some 150,000 clones; about 93% are singletons. As concerns this clone: Its antigen is still unknown.

Trimming pared 3 bases from V and 8 bases from J, leaving 10 bases between. The CDR3 consists of 12 residues. Sequencing used peripheral blood, obtained on day 0 of AZD1222 vaccination. The receptor's source is an adult in good health. V and J are TRBV12-3 or TRBV12-4 and TRBJ1-2; D is possibly TRBD1 (5 bases). The CDR3 reads CASSFGGKGYTF. Written as DNA, the CDR3 is TGTGCCAGCAGTTTTGGGGGGAAGGGCTACACCTTC.